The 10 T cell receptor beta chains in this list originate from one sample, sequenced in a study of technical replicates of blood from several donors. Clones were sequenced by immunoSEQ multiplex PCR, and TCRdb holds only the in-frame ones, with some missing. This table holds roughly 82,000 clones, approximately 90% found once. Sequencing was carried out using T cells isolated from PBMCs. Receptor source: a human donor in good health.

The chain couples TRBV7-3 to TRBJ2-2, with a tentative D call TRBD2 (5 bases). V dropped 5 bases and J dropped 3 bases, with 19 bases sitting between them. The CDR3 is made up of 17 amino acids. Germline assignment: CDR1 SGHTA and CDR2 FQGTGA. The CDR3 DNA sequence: TGTGCCAGCAGCCCCTCGGGAAGTAGCTCGGACACCGGGGAGCTGTTTTTT. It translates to CASSPSGSSSDTGELFF.

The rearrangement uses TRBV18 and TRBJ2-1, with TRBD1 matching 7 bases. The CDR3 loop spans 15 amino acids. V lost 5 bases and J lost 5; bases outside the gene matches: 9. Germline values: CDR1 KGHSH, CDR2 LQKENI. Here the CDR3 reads CASSSGQVGHNEQFF. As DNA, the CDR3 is TGTGCCAGCTCATCAGGACAGGTGGGTCACAATGAGCAGTTCTTC.

The CDR3 nucleotides are TGCGCCAGCAGCTTGGGTCCTTCGGGGGGAGGTCGGGAAGCTTTCTTT. This codes for CASSLGPSGGGREAFF. This chain links TRBV5-1 with TRBJ1-1; weak D call: TRBD1 (5 bases). Deletions cut 0 bases from V and 8 bases from J, with 20 bases between. Germline CDR1 SGHRS, CDR2 YFSETQ. The CDR3 sequence is 16 residues long.

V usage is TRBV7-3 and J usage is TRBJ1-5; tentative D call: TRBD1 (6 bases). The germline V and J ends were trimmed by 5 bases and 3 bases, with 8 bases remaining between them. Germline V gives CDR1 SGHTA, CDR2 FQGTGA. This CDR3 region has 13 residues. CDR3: CASSPGANQPQHF. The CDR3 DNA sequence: TGTGCCAGCAGCCCAGGGGCCAATCAGCCCCAGCATTTT.

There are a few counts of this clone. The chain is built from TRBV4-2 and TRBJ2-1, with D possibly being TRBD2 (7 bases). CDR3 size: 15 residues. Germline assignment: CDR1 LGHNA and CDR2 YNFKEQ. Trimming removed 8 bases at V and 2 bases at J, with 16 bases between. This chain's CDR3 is CASGAVGGPYNEQFF. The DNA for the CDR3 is TGTGCCAGCGGAGCCGTCGGGGGGCCCTACAATGAGCAGTTCTTC.

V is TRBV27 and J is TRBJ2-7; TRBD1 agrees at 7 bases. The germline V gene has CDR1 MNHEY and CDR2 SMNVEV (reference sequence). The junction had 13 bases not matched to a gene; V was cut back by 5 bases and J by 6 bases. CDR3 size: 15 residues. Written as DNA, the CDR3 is TGTGCCAGCAGTCGAACCCGGACAGGTCAGGGCGAGCAGTACTTC. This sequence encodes CASSRTRTGQGEQYF.

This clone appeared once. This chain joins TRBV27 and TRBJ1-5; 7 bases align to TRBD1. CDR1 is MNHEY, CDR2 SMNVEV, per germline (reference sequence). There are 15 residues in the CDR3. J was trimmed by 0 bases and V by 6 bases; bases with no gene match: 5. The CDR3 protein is CASRQGQYSNQPQHF. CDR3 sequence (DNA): TGTGCCAGCAGACAGGGACAGTATAGCAATCAGCCCCAGCATTTT.

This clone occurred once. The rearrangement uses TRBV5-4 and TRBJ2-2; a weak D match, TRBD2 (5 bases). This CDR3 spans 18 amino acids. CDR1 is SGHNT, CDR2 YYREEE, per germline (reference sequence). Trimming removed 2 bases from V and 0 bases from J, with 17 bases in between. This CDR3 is CASSFRRRRDPNTGELFF. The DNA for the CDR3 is TGTGCCAGCAGCTTTAGGCGGCGCCGGGATCCGAACACCGGGGAGCTGTTTTTT.

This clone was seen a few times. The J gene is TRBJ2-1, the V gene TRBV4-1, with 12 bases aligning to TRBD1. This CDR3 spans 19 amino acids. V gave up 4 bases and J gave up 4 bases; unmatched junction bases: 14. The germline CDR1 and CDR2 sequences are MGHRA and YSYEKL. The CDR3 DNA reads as TGCGCCAGCAGCCTGGGACAGGGGGCCTGGGGAGGGCCATACAATGAGCAGTTCTTC. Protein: CASSLGQGAWGGPYNEQFF.

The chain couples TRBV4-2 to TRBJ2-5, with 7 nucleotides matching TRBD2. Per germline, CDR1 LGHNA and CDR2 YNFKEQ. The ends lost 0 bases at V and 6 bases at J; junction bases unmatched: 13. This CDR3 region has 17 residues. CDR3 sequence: CASSQEVRGTIGKTQYF. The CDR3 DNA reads TGTGCCAGCAGCCAAGAAGTTCGCGGGACTATTGGGAAGACCCAGTACTTC.